Sequencing of this TCR beta chain was carried out in a study of shared clonotypes between healthy human individuals. Findings of the study overall: How much donors shared clonotypes was expected to be affected by sequencing depth.

CD45RO-negative cells were positively selected for CCR7, leaving out terminally differentiated effector memory CD45RA+ cells. About this clone: The antigen is undetermined.

Libraries were prepared by immunoSEQ multiplex PCR; TCRdb keeps only in-frame clonotypes and omits some of them. The profile shows 450,000 to 700,000 clones, around 95% of them singletons. This CDR3 contains 17 residues. J lost 0 bases, V lost 0 bases, and 7 bases had no gene match. The germline V gene has CDR1 SGHDT and CDR2 YYEEEE. The chain has TRBV5-6 and TRBJ2-3; 7 bases match TRBD1. Sequencing was carried out using naive CD8+ T cells sorted from blood. The TCR was taken from a woman in her 30s in good health. CDR3 sequence: CASSLGGGGPSTDTQYF. The CDR3 DNA reads as TGTGCCAGCAGCTTGGGAGGGGGCGGCCCCAGCACAGATACGCAGTATTTT.